The rows below give T cell receptor beta chains drawn from one sample of a study of siplizumab effects on memory and regulatory T cells. Here immunoSEQ multiplex PCR was the method, and the copy in TCRdb shows in-frame clones only, minus some. The sample includes some 100,000 clones, under 95% seen only once; the top ten take less than 0.85%. What was sequenced was Tregs sorted from blood. The receptors stem from a human donor in good health. Each CDR3 is given with its conserved first and last residue. D genes are given only for firm matches. Some rows mark clone size as missing; the rest say once, few, many or name a class of expanded clone.

>TRBJ2-5|NA|TRBV5-8|NA
CASSLAGAGSETQYF
TGTGCCAGCAGCTTGGCCGGGGCGGGTTCGGAGACCCAGTACTTC
>TRBJ1-4|NA|TRBV19|NA
CASSITYSEKLFF
TGTGCCAGTAGTATCACGTATTCCGAAAAACTGTTTTTT
>TRBJ1-2|NA|TRBV7-9|NA
CASSFTSGARGGYTF
TGTGCCAGCAGCTTTACGTCCGGGGCGCGTGGAGGCTACACCTTC
>TRBJ2-1|NA|TRBV25-1|NA
CASSDLGPEGAYNEQFF
TGTGCCAGCAGTGACTTGGGCCCCGAAGGGGCCTACAATGAGCAGTTCTTC
>TRBJ2-7|NA|TRBV11-2|NA
CASSFDRPGEQYF
TGTGCCAGCAGCTTTGACCGTCCGGGTGAGCAGTACTTC
>TRBJ1-4|TRBD1|TRBV7-9|NA
CASSQGAINEKLFF
TGTGCCAGCTCGCAGGGGGCCATTAATGAAAAACTGTTTTTT
>TRBJ2-7|NA|TRBV11-2|NA
CASSLQGGGYEQYF
TGTGCCAGCAGCTTGCAGGGAGGTGGCTACGAGCAGTACTTC
>TRBJ1-1|NA|TRBV15|once
CATSRDYSNTEAFF
TGTGCCACCAGCAGAGATTACAGCAACACTGAAGCTTTCTTT
>TRBJ2-5|NA|TRBV29-1|NA
CSVEWVETQYF
TGCAGCGTTGAGTGGGTAGAGACCCAGTACTTC
>TRBJ2-5|NA|TRBV29-1|NA
CSVVGETQYF
TGCAGCGTTGTCGGAGAGACCCAGTACTTC
>TRBJ1-1|NA|TRBV6-6|NA
CASLGGVIGAFF
TGTGCCAGTTTAGGTGGGGTGATTGGGGCTTTCTTT
>TRBJ1-1|NA|TRBV6-5|NA
CASSGGMNTEAFF
TGTGCCAGCTCGGGGGGGATGAACACTGAAGCTTTCTTT
>TRBJ2-1|NA|TRBV28|NA
CASTRGGSYNEQFF
TGTGCCAGCACTAGGGGGGGGTCCTACAATGAGCAGTTCTTC
>TRBJ1-3|NA|TRBV18|NA
CASSPLPRLSGNTIYF
TGTGCCAGCTCACCCCTGCCCAGACTATCTGGAAACACCATATATTTT
>TRBJ2-6|NA|TRBV18|NA
CASSQGGSGANVLTF
TGTGCCAGCTCGCAAGGGGGGTCTGGGGCCAACGTCCTGACTTTC
>TRBJ1-2|NA|TRBV6-5|NA
CASSYNSWTNVYGYTF
TGTGCCAGCAGTTACAACTCCTGGACGAACGTGTATGGCTACACCTTC
>TRBJ2-2|NA|TRBV5-1|NA
CASSAGTHTGELFF
TGCGCCAGCAGCGCGGGGACTCACACCGGGGAGCTGTTTTTT
>TRBJ1-4|NA|TRBV10-3|once
CAISEGQFEKLFF
TGTGCCATCAGTGAAGGGCAGTTTGAAAAACTGTTTTTT
>TRBJ1-5|NA|TRBV27|NA
CASRSSGGQPQHF
TGTGCCAGCAGGTCCTCTGGCGGTCAGCCCCAGCATTTT
>TRBJ2-7|TRBD2|TRBV6-1|NA
CASRVLTSGVREQYF
TGTGCCAGCAGGGTATTGACTAGCGGAGTACGGGAGCAGTACTTC
>TRBJ2-1|NA|TRBV5-1|NA
CASSLVTNEQFF
TGCGCCAGCAGCTTGGTGACGAATGAGCAGTTCTTC
>TRBJ2-7|TRBD1|TRBV5-1|NA
CASSIGTGWEQYF
TGCGCCAGCAGCATAGGGACAGGGTGGGAGCAGTACTTC
>TRBJ2-7|NA|TRBV20-1|NA
CSATNSYEQYF
TGCAGTGCTACGAACTCCTACGAGCAGTACTTC
>TRBJ2-2|TRBD2|TRBV10-2|NA
CASRRGLAGVKYTGELFF
TGCGCCAGCAGGAGGGGACTAGCGGGAGTTAAGTACACCGGGGAGCTGTTTTTT
>TRBJ2-1|NA|TRBV7-3|once
CASSSSSNSYNEQFF
TGTGCCAGCAGCTCCTCTAGCAACTCCTACAATGAGCAGTTCTTC
>TRBJ2-1|TRBD2|TRBV12-5|NA
CASGFWITGLAGKGNEQFF
TGTGCTAGTGGTTTTTGGATCACAGGACTAGCGGGGAAGGGGAATGAGCAGTTCTTC
>TRBJ2-1|TRBD2|TRBV2|NA
CASSERTSRNEQFF
TGTGCCAGCAGTGAAAGGACTAGCCGCAATGAGCAGTTCTTC
>TRBJ1-1|NA|TRBV13|NA
CASSLALFTEAFF
TGTGCCAGCAGCTTAGCCTTATTCACTGAAGCTTTCTTT
>TRBJ1-2|NA|TRBV27|NA
CASSYEGWDGYTF
TGTGCCAGCAGTTACGAGGGGTGGGATGGCTACACCTTC
>TRBJ2-5|NA|TRBV7-2|NA
CASSPTYQETQYF
TGTGCCAGCAGCCCGACCTACCAAGAGACCCAGTACTTC
>TRBJ1-6|NA|TRBV6-6|NA
CASSYSLWGSPLHF
TGTGCCAGCAGTTACTCGTTATGGGGGTCACCCCTCCACTTT
>TRBJ1-2|NA|TRBV14|NA
CASSQTADPRYGYTF
TGTGCCAGCAGCCAGACAGCGGACCCCCGCTATGGCTACACCTTC
>TRBJ1-3|TRBD1|TRBV10-3|NA
CAILQGSGNTIYF
TGTGCCATCTTACAGGGGTCTGGAAACACCATATATTTT
>TRBJ2-3|TRBD2|TRBV4-1|NA
CASSQADGGRSDTQYF
TGCGCCAGCAGCCAAGCTGACGGGGGGAGGTCAGATACGCAGTATTTT
>TRBJ2-5|NA|TRBV9|NA
CASSVADGWETQYF
TGTGCCAGCAGCGTAGCGGACGGATGGGAGACCCAGTACTTC
>TRBJ2-5|TRBD2|TRBV5-4|NA
CASRRTGLAGGTQYF
TGTGCCAGCAGGAGAACGGGACTAGCGGGAGGAACCCAGTACTTC
>TRBJ2-1|NA|TRBV5-8|NA
CASTERNEQFF
TGTGCCAGCACCGAAAGGAATGAGCAGTTCTTC
>TRBJ2-5|NA|TRBV5-1|once
CASSNGFQETQYF
TGCGCCAGCAGCAACGGTTTCCAAGAGACCCAGTACTTC
>TRBJ1-5|NA|TRBV6-5|once
CASSSLPDGWPQHF
TGTGCCAGCAGCTCTCTCCCAGATGGGTGGCCCCAGCATTTT
>TRBJ1-1|TRBD1|TRBV5-1|NA
CASSLANRGGTEAFF
TGCGCCAGCAGCTTGGCCAACAGGGGAGGCACTGAAGCTTTCTTT
>TRBJ2-5|TRBD2|TRBV19|NA
CASSIVAGVLETQYF
TGTGCCAGTAGTATAGTGGCGGGAGTCTTGGAGACCCAGTACTTC
>TRBJ1-2|TRBD1|TRBV5-1|NA
CASSTGTGNYGYTF
TGCGCCAGCAGCACCGGGACAGGGAACTATGGCTACACCTTC
>TRBJ2-1|TRBD2|TRBV11-2|NA
CASSSGLAGLNEQFF
TGTGCCAGCAGCTCGGGACTAGCGGGACTGAATGAGCAGTTCTTC
>TRBJ2-2|TRBD2|TRBV5-4|NA
CASSLLAGSNTGELFF
TGTGCCAGCAGCTTGTTAGCGGGGTCGAACACCGGGGAGCTGTTTTTT
>TRBJ2-5|NA|TRBV6-5|NA
CASRGKETQYF
TGTGCCAGCAGGGGTAAGGAGACCCAGTACTTC
>TRBJ1-1|NA|TRBV2|NA
CASSGSRGAWGAFF
TGTGCCAGCAGTGGCTCTCGGGGGGCTTGGGGAGCTTTCTTT
>TRBJ2-5|NA|TRBV6-6|NA
CASRSEETQYF
TGTGCCAGCAGGTCAGAAGAGACCCAGTACTTC
>TRBJ1-2|NA|TRBV28|NA
CASSRGLDYGYTF
TGTGCCAGCAGCCGGGGACTTGATTATGGCTACACCTTC
>TRBJ2-7|TRBD1|TRBV6-6|NA
CATNRTGPSKYF
TGTGCCACAAACCGGACAGGTCCCTCGAAGTACTTC
>TRBJ2-7|NA|TRBV5-5|NA
CASSLVEFYEQYF
TGTGCCAGCAGCCTGGTAGAATTCTACGAGCAGTACTTC
>TRBJ1-2|NA|TRBV7-2|once
CASSPGQNYGYTF
TGTGCCAGCAGCCCCGGACAAAACTATGGCTACACCTTC
>TRBJ2-5|TRBD2|TRBV7-2|once
CASSLERDLPEQYF
TGTGCCAGCAGCCTGGAGCGGGACCTCCCGGAGCAGTACTTC
>TRBJ1-5|TRBD1|TRBV19|NA
CASRTGGRPQHF
TGTGCCAGTCGGACAGGGGGTCGACCCCAGCATTTT
>TRBJ1-3|TRBD1|TRBV10-3|NA
CAISRQGVNTIYF
TGTGCCATCAGCAGACAGGGGGTAAACACCATATATTTT